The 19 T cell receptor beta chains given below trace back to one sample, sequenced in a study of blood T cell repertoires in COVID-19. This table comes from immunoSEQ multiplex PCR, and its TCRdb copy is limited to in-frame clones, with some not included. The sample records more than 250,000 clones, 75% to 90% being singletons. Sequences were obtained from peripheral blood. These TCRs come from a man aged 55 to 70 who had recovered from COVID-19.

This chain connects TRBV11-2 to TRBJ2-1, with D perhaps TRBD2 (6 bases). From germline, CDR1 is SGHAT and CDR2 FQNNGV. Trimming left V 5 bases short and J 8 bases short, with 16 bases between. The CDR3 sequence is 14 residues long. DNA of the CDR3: TGTGCCAGCAGCCCGCGGCGGGGAATGCATGAGCAGTTCTTC. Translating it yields CASSPRRGMHEQFF. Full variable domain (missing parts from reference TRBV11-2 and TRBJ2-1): EAGVAQSPRYKIIEKRQSVAFWCNPISGHATLYWYQQILGQGPKLLIQFQNNGVVDDSQLPKDRFSAERLKGVDSTLKIQPAKLEDSAVYLCASSPRRGMHEQFFGPGTRLTVL.

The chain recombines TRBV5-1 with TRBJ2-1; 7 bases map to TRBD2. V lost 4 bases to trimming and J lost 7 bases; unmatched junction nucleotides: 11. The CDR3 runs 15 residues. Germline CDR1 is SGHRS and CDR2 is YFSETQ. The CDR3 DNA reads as TGCGCCAGCAGCCCCGGAGTGGCGGGAGTTAATGAGCAGTTCTTC. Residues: CASSPGVAGVNEQFF. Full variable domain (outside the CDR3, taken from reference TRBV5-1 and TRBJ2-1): KAGVTQTPRYLIKTRGQQVTLSCSPISGHRSVSWYQQTPGQGLQFLFEYFSETQRNKGNFPGRFSGRQFSNSRSEMNVSTLELGDSALYLCASSPGVAGVNEQFFGPGTRLTVL.

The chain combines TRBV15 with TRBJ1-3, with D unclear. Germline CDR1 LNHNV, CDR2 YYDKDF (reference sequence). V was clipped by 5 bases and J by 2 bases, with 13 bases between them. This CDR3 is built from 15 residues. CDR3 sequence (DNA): TGTGCCACCAGCGAGTCGGGTTCGACTGGAAACACCATATATTTT. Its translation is CATSESGSTGNTIYF. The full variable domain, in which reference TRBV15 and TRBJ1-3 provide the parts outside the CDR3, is DAMVIQNPRYQVTQFGKPVTLSCSQTLNHNVMYWYQQKSSQAPKLLFHYYDKDFNNEADTPDNFQSRRPNTSFCFLDIRSPGLGDTAMYLCATSESGSTGNTIYFGEGSWLTVV.

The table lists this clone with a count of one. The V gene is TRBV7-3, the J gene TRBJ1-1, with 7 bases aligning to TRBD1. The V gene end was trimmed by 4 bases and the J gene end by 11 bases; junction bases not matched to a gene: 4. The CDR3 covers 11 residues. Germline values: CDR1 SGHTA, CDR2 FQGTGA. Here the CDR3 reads CASSSTGRAFF. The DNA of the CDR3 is TGTGCCAGCAGCTCGACAGGGAGGGCTTTCTTT.

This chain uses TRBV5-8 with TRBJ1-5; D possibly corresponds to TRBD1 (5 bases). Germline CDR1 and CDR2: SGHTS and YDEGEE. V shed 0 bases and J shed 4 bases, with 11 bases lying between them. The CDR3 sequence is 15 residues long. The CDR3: CASSLEGVKNQPQHF. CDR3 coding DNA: TGTGCCAGCAGCTTGGAAGGGGTTAAGAATCAGCCCCAGCATTTT.

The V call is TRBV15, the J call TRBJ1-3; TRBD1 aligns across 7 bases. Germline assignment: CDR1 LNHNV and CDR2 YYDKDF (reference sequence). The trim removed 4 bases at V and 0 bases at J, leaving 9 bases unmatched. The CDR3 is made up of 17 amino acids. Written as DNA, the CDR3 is TGTGCCACCAGCACGACCGGGACAGCCACCTCTGGAAACACCATATATTTT. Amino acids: CATSTTGTATSGNTIYF. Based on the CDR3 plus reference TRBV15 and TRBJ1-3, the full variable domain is DAMVIQNPRYQVTQFGKPVTLSCSQTLNHNVMYWYQQKSSQAPKLLFHYYDKDFNNEADTPDNFQSRRPNTSFCFLDIRSPGLGDTAMYLCATSTTGTATSGNTIYFGEGSWLTVV.

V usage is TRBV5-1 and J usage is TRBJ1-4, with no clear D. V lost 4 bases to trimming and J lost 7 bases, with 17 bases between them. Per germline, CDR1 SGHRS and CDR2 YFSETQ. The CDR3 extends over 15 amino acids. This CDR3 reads CASSLVGVSGEKLFF. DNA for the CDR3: TGCGCCAGCAGCCTGGTCGGGGTAAGCGGTGAAAAACTGTTTTTT.

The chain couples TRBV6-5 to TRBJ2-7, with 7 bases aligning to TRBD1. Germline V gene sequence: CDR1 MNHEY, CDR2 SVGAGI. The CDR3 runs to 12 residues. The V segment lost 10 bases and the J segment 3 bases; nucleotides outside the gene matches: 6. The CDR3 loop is CATNRQGYEQYF. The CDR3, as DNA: TGTGCCACCAATAGACAGGGCTACGAGCAGTACTTC.

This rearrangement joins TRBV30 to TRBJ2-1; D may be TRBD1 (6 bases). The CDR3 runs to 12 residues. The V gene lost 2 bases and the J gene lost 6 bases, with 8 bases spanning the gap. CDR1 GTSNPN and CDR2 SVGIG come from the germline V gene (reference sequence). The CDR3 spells CAWSQGGNEQFF. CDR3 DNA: TGTGCCTGGAGTCAAGGGGGCAATGAGCAGTTCTTC.

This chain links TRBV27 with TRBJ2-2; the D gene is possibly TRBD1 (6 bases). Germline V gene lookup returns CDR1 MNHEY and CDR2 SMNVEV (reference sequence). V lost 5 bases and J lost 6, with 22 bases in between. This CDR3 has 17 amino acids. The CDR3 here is CASSQYPQGPPPGELFF. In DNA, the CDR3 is TGTGCCAGCAGTCAATACCCTCAGGGGCCACCCCCCGGGGAGCTGTTTTTT.

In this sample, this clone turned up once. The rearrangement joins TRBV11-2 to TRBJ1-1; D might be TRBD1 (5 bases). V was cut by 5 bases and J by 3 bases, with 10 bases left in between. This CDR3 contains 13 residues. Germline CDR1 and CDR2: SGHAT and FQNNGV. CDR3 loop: CASSLPGDTEAFF. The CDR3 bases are TGTGCCAGCAGCCTCCCGGGGGACACTGAAGCTTTCTTT.

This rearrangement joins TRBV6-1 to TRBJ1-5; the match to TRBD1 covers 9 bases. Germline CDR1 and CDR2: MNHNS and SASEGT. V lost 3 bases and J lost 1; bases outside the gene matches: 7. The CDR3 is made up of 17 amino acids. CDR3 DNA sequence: TGTGCCAGCAGTGATCCCGGACAGGGGACGAGCAATCAGCCCCAGCATTTT. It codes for CASSDPGQGTSNQPQHF.

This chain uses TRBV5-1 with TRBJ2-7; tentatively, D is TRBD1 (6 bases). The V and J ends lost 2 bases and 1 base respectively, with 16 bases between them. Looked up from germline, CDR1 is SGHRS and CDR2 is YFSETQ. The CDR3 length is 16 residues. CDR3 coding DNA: TGCGCCAGCAGCTTACAACAGGGTAGAATTTCCTACGAGCAGTACTTC. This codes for CASSLQQGRISYEQYF.

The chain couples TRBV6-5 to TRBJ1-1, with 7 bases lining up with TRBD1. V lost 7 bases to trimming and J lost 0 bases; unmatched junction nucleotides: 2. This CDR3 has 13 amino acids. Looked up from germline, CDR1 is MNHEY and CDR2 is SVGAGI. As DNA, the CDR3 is TGTGCCAGCAACAGGGGAATGAACACTGAAGCTTTCTTT. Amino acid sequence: CASNRGMNTEAFF.

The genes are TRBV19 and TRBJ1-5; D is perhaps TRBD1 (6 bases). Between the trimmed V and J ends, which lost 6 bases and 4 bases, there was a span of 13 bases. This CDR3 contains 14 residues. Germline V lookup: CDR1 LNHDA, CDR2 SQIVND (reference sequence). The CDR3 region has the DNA TGTGCCAGTAGCCCCGGGACACAAAATCAGCCCCAGCATTTT. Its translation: CASSPGTQNQPQHF.

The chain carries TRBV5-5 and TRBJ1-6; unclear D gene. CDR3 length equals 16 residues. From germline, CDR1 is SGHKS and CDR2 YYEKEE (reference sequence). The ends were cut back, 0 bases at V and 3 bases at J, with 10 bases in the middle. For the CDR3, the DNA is TGTGCCAGCAGCTTGGCCGTGAGCCGCTATAATTCACCCCTCCACTTT. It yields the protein CASSLAVSRYNSPLHF.

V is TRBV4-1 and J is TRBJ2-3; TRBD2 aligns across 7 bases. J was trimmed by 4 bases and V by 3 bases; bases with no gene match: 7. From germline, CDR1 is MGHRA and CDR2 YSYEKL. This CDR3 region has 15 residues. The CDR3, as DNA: TGCGCCAGCAGCCACCGAAGCGGGGCTGCAGATACGCAGTATTTT. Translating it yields CASSHRSGAADTQYF.

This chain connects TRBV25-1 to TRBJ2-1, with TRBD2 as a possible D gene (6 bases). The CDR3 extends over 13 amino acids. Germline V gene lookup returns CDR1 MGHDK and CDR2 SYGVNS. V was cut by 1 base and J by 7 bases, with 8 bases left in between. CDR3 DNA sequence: TGTGCCAGCAGTGAATGGGGGGTGAATGAGCAGTTCTTC. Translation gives CASSEWGVNEQFF.

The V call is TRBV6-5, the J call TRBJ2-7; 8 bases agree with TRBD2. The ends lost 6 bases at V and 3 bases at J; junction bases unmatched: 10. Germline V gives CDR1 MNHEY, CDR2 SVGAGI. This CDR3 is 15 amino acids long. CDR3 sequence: CASRDLAGAVYEQYF. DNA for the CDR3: TGTGCCAGCAGGGATCTAGCGGGTGCGGTCTACGAGCAGTACTTC.